The rows below give T cell receptor beta chains drawn from one sample of a study of blood T cells in healthy people across ages. TCRdb re-called the 5' RACE reads with MiXCR, one entry per CDR3 protein. The sample has about 1,600,000 distinct CDR3 sequences, around two fifths seen once. The sample taken for sequencing was blood. The source is a woman aged 18-35 years in good health. CDR3s leave out the opening cysteine and the closing phenylalanine or tryptophan. The D gene is left open where the match is weak.

d_call j_call v_call cdr3_aa
NA TRBJ2-7 TRBV5-6 ASSSEQTSRYEQY
NA TRBJ2-1 TRBV25-1 ASSESSHNEQF
TRBD2 TRBJ2-7 TRBV6-5 ASSLAATSSYEQY
NA TRBJ2-7 TRBV9 ASSVDPGRSYEQY
TRBD1 TRBJ2-1 TRBV20-1 SPYRTGGGNEQF
TRBD2 TRBJ2-1 TRBV7-2 ASSFTGGLNNEQF
NA TRBJ2-3 TRBV6-5 ASSLFLQHGTQRTDTQY
NA TRBJ2-7 TRBV15 ATSSTRQDEPYEQY
TRBD2 TRBJ2-1 TRBV12-3/TRBV12-4 ASSFPPSGAGSYNEQF
NA TRBJ2-1 TRBV12-3/TRBV12-4 AISSLSGHPYNEQF
NA TRBJ2-5 TRBV20-1 SAGTGDQETQY
NA NA TRBV4-1 ASSQFTHGSSYNEQY
TRBD2 TRBJ2-3 TRBV19 ASSAGTSGGSTDTQY
NA TRBJ2-7 TRBV6-6 ASSLPPPHEQY
TRBD1 TRBJ2-1 TRBV7-2 ASSSGQGAFNEQF
TRBD2 TRBJ2-1 TRBV6-5 ASSYSKGGRAEYNEQF
TRBD1 TRBJ1-2 TRBV27 ACSVKSPGGSYGYT
NA TRBJ2-7 TRBV11-1 ASSDLPGRSYEQY
TRBD2 TRBJ2-3 TRBV27 ASMRISGASSSTDTQY
NA TRBJ2-7 TRBV7-9 ASSGQGLSSYEQY
NA TRBJ1-2 TRBV3-1 ASSQGERGANYGHT
TRBD1 TRBJ2-7 TRBV3-1 ASSEWTGGSYEQY
TRBD1 TRBJ1-1 TRBV2 ASSEGDRGTEAF
NA TRBJ2-3 TRBV11-2 ASSLDVIGGWDTQY
NA TRBJ1-5 TRBV27 ASSPTGYRQPQH
TRBD1 TRBJ2-1 TRBV6-6 ASRDSLLGEQF
NA TRBJ2-1 TRBV12-3/TRBV12-4 ASSWGVRSYNEQF
NA TRBJ1-2 TRBV4-1 ASSQDRGGLNYGYT
NA TRBJ1-1 TRBV7-9 ASSRNAEAF
NA TRBJ1-5 TRBV6-5 ASRSGADQPQH
NA TRBJ2-3 TRBV20-1 SARRGHSTDTQY
NA TRBJ2-1 TRBV3-1 ASSQVQRGEQF
NA TRBJ2-5 TRBV6-1 ASAMAAQETQY
NA TRBJ1-4 TRBV7-9 ASSFGVSNEKLF
NA TRBJ2-1 TRBV3-1 ASSQVGGNNEQF
TRBD1 TRBJ2-7 TRBV25-1 ASSEHPHRGKNEQY
NA TRBJ2-1 TRBV12-3/TRBV12-4 ASSMTIYNEQF
NA TRBJ1-2 TRBV10-3 AISVTFSGYT
TRBD2 TRBJ2-7 TRBV2 ASSVTSTSYEQY
NA TRBJ2-1 TRBV7-2 ASSLAAVYNEQF
NA TRBJ1-1 TRBV14 ASSQRLNTEAF
NA NA TRBV6-1 ASRDGHYEQY
TRBD2 TRBJ2-1 TRBV12-3/TRBV12-4 ASSLAPGLAGHNEQF
TRBD2 NA TRBV10-1 ASSELSGRLHETQY
TRBD2 TRBJ2-3 TRBV7-2 ASSIRTSPTDTQY
NA TRBJ2-1 TRBV7-2 ASSLVGISSYNEQF
NA TRBJ1-2 TRBV7-8 ASSFRDGSYGYT
NA TRBJ1-6 TRBV4-1 ASSTRTADNSPPH
NA TRBJ1-4 TRBV6-6 ASSYPRTSNEKLF
TRBD1 TRBJ2-3 TRBV10-3 AIADRVTDTQY
NA TRBJ1-2 TRBV5-1 ASTKGHGAVDGYT
NA TRBJ1-1 TRBV18 ASSPRVTTEAF
NA TRBJ2-7 TRBV12-3/TRBV12-4 ASSMQREQY
TRBD1 TRBJ2-1 TRBV19 ASRPLYGTGKSDEQF
TRBD2 TRBJ2-1 TRBV20-1 SALERGDNEQF
TRBD2 TRBJ2-7 TRBV5-1 ASSLGLAGGPGANEQY